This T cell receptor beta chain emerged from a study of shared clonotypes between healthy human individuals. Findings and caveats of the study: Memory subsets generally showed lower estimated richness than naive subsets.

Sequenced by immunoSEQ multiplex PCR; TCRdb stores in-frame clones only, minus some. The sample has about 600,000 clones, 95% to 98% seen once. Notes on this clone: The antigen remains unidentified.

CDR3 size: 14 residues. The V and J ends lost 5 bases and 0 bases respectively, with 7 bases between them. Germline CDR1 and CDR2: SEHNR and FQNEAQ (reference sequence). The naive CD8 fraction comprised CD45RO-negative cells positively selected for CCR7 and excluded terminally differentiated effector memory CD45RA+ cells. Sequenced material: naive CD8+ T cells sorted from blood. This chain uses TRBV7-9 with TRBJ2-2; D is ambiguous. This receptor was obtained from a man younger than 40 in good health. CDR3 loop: CASSPKTNTGELFF. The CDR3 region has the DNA TGTGCCAGCAGCCCTAAAACGAACACCGGGGAGCTGTTTTTT.